These 4 T cell receptor beta chains originate from one sample sequenced in a study of blood T cells in healthy people across ages. The authors ran a second PCR of 7 to 11 cycles using a sample-barcoded 5' primer and a J-beta primer mix. TCRdb passed the 5' RACE reads through MiXCR, listing each CDR3 protein once. The sample consists of fewer than 1.5 million distinct CDR3 sequences, 42% of them appearing once. The sample consisted of blood. The receptors originated from a young woman in good health.

This clonotype occurred a few times. The rearrangement links TRBV6-2 or TRBV6-3 to TRBJ2-2, with a tentative D call TRBD2 (5 bases). V gave up 4 bases and J gave up 6 bases, with 15 bases separating them. The CDR3 loop spans 15 amino acids. Germline CDR1 and CDR2: MNHEY and SVGEGT. The CDR3 DNA reads TGTGCCAGCAGTTCCCGAGGGCCCTCTTCCGGGGAGCTGTTTTTT. Encoded protein: CASSSRGPSSGELFF.

J is TRBJ2-1 and V is TRBV20-1; TRBD1 might be the D (5 bases). Trimming removed 3 bases at V and 0 bases at J, with 9 bases between. This CDR3 is 14 amino acids long. Germline CDR1 and CDR2: DFQATT and SNEGSKA (reference sequence). The CDR3 region is CSARGPISYNEQFF. As DNA, the CDR3 is TGCAGTGCTAGGGGGCCTATCTCCTACAATGAGCAGTTCTTC.

The genes are TRBV20-1 and TRBJ2-1; 7 nucleotides match TRBD2. V shed 0 bases, J shed 13 bases, and the junction held 15 bases outside the gene matches. Germline assignment: CDR1 DFQATT and CDR2 SNEGSKA (reference sequence). The CDR3 length is 15 residues. In DNA form, the CDR3 reads TGCAGTGCTAGAGATTGGGTAGCGGGTGCTGGGGAACAGTTCTTC. Protein: CSARDWVAGAGEQFF.

This chain joins TRBV10-3 and TRBJ1-1, with D unresolved. The germline gives CDR1 ENHRY, CDR2 SYGVKD. The CDR3 has 14 residues. V was shortened by 2 bases and J by 10 bases, with 17 bases between the two germline ends. DNA for the CDR3: TGTGCCATCAGTGAGGGGAGGGAGACTCTGCGAGCTTTCTTT. Translating it yields CAISEGRETLRAFF.